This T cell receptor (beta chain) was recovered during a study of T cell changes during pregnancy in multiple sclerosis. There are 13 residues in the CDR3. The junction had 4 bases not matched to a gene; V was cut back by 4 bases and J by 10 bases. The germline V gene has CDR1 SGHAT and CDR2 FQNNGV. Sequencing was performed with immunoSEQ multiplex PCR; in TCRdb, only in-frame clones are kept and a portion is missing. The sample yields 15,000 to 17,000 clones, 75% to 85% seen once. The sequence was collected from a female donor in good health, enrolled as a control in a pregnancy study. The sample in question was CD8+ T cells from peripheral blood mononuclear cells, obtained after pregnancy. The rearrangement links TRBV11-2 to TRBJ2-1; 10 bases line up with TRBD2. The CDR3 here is CASSSPGLAEQFF. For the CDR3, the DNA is TGTGCCAGCAGCTCCCCGGGACTAGCGGAGCAGTTCTTC.